This T cell receptor beta chain was observed in a study of T cells in Graves' hyperthyroidism and ophthalmopathy. Based on clinical symptoms, serum thyroxine and TRAb, thyroid ultrasound and orbital computed tomography, diagnoses were reached. The CDR3 consists of 18 residues. The germline gives CDR1 SGHDT, CDR2 YYEEEE. Trimming left V 4 bases short and J 2 bases short, with 21 bases between. Amplification of TCR beta CDR3 regions was performed using RNA transcripts as template. The TCR CDR3 was amplified in a first-round RT-PCR using the HTBI primer set. MiXCR, applied by TCRdb to the multiplex PCR reads, yields one record per CDR3 protein. The sample lists hundreds of thousands of distinct CDR3 sequences, about 14% occurring once.

V gene TRBV5-6 combines with J gene TRBJ2-2; no clear D. The origin of this receptor is a woman aged 18-29 years with Graves' hyperthyroidism. The sample comprised blood. The CDR3 DNA is TGTGCCAGCAGCCCACGTAGATCACGGAACTTCAACACCGGGGAGCTGTTTTTT. This sequence encodes CASSPRRSRNFNTGELFF.